The clone carrying this T cell receptor (beta chain) appeared a few times. The antigen remains undetermined. The sample originates from a study of human T cells and chemical hapten exposure. Turning to the study itself: Upper back patch tests used 0.01% DPC, scored after 6 days. Study findings and constraints: There was no change with DPC sensitization in TCRs above 1 in 1000 frequency. Each of the donors had alopecia, so their immune responses may not resemble those of healthy people.

This CDR3 has 14 residues. Germline CDR1 reads MRHNA; CDR2 reads SNTAGT. Trimming shortened V by 3 bases and J by 1 base, and 8 bases separated the two germline ends. Time point noted: pre-sensitization, week 0. The sample's treatment: therapeutic diphenylcyclopropenone sensitization with weekly scalp DPC. The template was total RNA from unfractionated whole blood. Individual cDNA molecules had unique molecular identifiers attached to them by the library. TCRdb re-analysed the RACE reads in MiXCR, keeping a single row per CDR3 protein. This sample yields tens of thousands of distinct CDR3 sequences, of which roughly 12% are seen a single time; around 1.9% belongs to the top ten.

This receptor was obtained from a woman in her thirties or forties with alopecia areata. Some clones in this sample may be carry-over from other donors' samples. This rearrangement joins TRBV6-4 to TRBJ2-3, with no clear D. The sample consisted of whole blood, taken in connection with sensitization to the hapten diphenylcyclopropenone (DPC). As DNA, the CDR3 is TGTGCCAGCAGTGAAAATGTGGGCACAGATACGCAGTATTTT. Translation: CASSENVGTDTQYF.